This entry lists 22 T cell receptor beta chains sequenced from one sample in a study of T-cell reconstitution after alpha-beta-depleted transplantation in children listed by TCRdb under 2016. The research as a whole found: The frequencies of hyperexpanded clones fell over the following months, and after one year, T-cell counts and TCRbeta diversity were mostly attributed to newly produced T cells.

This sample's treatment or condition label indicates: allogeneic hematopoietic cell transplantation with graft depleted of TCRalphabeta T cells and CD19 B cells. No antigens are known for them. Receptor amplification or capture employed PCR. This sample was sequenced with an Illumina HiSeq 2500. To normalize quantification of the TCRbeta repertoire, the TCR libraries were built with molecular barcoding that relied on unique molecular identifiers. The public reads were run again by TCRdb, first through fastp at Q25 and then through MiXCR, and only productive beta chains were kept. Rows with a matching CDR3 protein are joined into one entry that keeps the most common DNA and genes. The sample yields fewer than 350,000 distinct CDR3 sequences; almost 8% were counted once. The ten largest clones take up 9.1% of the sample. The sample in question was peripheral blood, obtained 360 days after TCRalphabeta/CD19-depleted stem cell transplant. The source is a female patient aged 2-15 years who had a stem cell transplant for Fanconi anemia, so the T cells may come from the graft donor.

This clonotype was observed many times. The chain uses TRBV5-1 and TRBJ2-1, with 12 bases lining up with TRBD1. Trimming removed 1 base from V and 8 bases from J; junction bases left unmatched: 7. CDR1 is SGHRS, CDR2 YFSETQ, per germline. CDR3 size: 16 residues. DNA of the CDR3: TGCGCCAGCAGCTTGAACACCGGGACAGGGGGCGATGAGCAGTTCTTC. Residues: CASSLNTGTGGDEQFF.

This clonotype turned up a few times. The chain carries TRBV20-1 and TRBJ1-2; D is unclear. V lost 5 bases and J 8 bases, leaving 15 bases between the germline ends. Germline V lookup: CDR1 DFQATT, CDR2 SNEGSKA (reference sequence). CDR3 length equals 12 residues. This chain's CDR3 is CSARTLQGGYTF. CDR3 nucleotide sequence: TGCAGTGCTCGGACCCTCCAAGGGGGCTACACCTTC.

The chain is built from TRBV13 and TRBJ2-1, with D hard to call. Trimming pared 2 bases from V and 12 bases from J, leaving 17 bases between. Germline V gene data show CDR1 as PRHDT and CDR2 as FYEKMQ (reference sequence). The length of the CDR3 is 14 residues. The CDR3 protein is CASSLSLSGVGQFF. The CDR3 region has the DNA TGTGCCAGCAGCTTATCTTTATCGGGCGTAGGGCAGTTCTTC.

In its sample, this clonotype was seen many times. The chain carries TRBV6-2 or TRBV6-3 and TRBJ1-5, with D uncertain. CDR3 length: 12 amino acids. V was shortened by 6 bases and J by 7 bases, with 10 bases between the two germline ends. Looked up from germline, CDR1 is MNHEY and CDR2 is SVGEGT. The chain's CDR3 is CASSPRNQPQHF. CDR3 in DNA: TGTGCCAGCAGCCCCCGGAACCAGCCCCAGCATTTT.

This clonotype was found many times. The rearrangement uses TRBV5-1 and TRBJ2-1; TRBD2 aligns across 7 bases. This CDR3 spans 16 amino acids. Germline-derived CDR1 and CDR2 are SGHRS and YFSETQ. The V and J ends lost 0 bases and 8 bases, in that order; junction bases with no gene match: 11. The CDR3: CASSLGRTRGWDEQFF. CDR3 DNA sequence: TGCGCCAGCAGCTTGGGAAGGACTAGAGGTTGGGATGAGCAGTTCTTC. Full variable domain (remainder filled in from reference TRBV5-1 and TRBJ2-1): KAGVTQTPRYLIKTRGQQVTLSCSPISGHRSVSWYQQTPGQGLQFLFEYFSETQRNKGNFPGRFSGRQFSNSRSEMNVSTLELGDSALYLCASSLGRTRGWDEQFFGPGTRLTVL.

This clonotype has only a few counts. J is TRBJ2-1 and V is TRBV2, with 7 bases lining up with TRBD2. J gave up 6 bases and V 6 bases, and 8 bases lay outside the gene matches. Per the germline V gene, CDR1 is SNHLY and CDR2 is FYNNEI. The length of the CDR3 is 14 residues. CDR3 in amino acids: CASRETSFLNEQFF. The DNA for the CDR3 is TGTGCCAGCAGGGAGACTAGCTTCCTCAATGAGCAGTTCTTC.

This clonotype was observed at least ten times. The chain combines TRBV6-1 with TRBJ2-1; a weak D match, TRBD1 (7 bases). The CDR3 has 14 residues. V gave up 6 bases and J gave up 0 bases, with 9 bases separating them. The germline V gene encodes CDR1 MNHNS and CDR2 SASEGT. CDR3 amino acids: CASSQGGSYNEQFF. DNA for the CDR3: TGTGCCAGCAGCCAGGGGGGCTCCTACAATGAGCAGTTCTTC.

CDR3 DNA: TGCAGTGCTTCTCTGGCTATTGGTGAGCAGTTCTTC. Translation gives CSASLAIGEQFF. This chain joins TRBV20-1 and TRBJ2-1; no clear D gene. There are 12 residues in the CDR3. V lost 5 bases to trimming and J lost 9 bases, with 14 bases between them. Looked up from germline, CDR1 is DFQATT and CDR2 is SNEGSKA (reference sequence).

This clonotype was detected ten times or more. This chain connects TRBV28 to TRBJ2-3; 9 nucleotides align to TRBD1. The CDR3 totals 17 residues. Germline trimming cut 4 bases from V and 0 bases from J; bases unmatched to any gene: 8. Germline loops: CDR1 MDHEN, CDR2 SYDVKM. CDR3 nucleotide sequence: TGTGCCAGCAGTTCTGACGCCGGGACAGGGAGCACAGATACGCAGTATTTT. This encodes CASSSDAGTGSTDTQYF.

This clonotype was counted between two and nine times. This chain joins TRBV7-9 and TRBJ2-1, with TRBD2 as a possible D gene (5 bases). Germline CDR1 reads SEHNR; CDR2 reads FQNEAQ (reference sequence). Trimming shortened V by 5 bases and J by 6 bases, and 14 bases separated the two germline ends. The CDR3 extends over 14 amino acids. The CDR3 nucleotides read TGTGCCAGCAGCCCCCCGGACGGACTCAATGAGCAGTTCTTC. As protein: CASSPPDGLNEQFF. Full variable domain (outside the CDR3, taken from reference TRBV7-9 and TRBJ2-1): DTGVSQNPRHKITKRGQNVTFRCDPISEHNRLYWYRQTLGQGPEFLTYFQNEAQLEKSRLLSDRFSAERPKGSFSTLEIQRTEQGDSAMYLCASSPPDGLNEQFFGPGTRLTVL.

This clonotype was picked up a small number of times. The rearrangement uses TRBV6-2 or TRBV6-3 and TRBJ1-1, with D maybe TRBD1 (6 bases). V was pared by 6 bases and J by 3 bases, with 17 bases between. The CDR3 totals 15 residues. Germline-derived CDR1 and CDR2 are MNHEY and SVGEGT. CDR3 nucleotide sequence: TGTGCCAGCAGAAACGTCAGGGAGGGGGACACTGAAGCTTTCTTT. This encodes CASRNVREGDTEAFF.

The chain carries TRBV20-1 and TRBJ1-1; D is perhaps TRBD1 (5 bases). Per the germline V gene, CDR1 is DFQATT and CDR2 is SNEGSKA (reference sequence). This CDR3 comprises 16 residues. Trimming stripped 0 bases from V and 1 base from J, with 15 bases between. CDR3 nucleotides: TGCAGTGCTAGAGATAGTAGGGGCGCATCGAACACTGAAGCTTTCTTT. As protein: CSARDSRGASNTEAFF.

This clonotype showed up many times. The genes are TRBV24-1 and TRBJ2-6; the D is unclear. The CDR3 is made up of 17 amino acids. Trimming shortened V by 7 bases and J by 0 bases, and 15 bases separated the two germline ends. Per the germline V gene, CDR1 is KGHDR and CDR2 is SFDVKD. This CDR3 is CATSRASQSSGANVLTF. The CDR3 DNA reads TGTGCCACCAGCCGGGCCTCACAGAGCTCTGGGGCCAACGTCCTGACTTTC.

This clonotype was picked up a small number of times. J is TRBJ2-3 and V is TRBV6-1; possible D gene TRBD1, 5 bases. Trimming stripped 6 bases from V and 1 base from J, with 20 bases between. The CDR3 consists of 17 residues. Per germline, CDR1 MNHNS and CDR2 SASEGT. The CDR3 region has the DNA TGTGCCAGCAGGGGATTTACAGGTAGAGAGGGCACAGATACGCAGTATTTT. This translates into CASRGFTGREGTDTQYF.

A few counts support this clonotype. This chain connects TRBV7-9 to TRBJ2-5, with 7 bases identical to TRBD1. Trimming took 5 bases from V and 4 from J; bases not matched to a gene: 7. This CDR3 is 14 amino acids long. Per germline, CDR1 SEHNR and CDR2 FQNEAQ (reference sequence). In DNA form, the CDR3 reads TGTGCCAGCAGCGCAGACAGGGCGAGAGAGACCCAGTACTTC. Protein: CASSADRARETQYF.

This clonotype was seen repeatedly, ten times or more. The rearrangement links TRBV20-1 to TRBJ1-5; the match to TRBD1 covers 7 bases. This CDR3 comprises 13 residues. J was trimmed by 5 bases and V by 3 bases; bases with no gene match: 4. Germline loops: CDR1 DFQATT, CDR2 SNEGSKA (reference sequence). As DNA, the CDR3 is TGCAGTGCTAGGGGGACAGAGGATCAGCCCCAGCATTTT. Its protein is CSARGTEDQPQHF.

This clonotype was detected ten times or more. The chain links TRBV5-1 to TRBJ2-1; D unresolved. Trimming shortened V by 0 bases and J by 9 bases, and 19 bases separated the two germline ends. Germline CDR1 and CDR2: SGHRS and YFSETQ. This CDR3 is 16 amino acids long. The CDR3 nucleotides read TGCGCCAGCAGCTTGGCCGGTAGGGTCGCCTACGGTGAGCAGTTCTTC. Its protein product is CASSLAGRVAYGEQFF.

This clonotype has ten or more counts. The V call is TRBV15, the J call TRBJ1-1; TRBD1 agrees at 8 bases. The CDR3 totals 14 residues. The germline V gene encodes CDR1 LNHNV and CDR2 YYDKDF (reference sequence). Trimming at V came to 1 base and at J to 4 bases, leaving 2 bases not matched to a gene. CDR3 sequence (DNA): TGTGCCACCAGCAGAGTGGGGACAGGCACTGAAGCTTTCTTT. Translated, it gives CATSRVGTGTEAFF.

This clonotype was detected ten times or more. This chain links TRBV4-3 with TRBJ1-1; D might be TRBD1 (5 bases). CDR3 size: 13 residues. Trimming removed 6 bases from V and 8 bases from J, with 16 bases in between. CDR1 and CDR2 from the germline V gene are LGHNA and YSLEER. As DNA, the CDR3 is TGCGCCAGCAGTAAATCTTTCGGGGGGGAAGCTTTCTTT. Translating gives CASSKSFGGEAFF.

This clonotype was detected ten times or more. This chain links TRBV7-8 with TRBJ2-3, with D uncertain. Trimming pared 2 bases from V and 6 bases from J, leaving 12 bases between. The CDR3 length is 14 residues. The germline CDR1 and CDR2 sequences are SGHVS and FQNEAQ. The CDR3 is CASSLLTDSDTQYF. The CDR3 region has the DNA TGTGCCAGCAGCTTATTAACAGATTCGGATACGCAGTATTTT.

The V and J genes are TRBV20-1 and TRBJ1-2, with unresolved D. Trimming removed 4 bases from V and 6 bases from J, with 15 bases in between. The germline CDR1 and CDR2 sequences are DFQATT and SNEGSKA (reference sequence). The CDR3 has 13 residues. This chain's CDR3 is CSATYVDRHGYTF. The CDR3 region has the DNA TGCAGTGCTACCTACGTTGACCGCCATGGCTACACCTTC.

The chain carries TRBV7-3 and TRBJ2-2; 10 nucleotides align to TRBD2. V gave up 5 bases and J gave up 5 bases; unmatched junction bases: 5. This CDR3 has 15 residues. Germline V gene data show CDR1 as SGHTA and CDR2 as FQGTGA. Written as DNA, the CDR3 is TGTGCCAGCAGCCTAGTGGGACTAGCGACCGGGGAGCTGTTTTTT. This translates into CASSLVGLATGELFF.